Presented here are 19 T cell receptor beta chains from one specimen sequenced in a study of blood T cell repertoires in COVID-19. Measured with immunoSEQ multiplex PCR; TCRdb has only the in-frame clones, and not every one. The top ten hold around 15% of the sample, which has tens of thousands of clones, roughly 80% seen once. Sequencing used peripheral blood. The receptor set was obtained from a man in his sixties or seventies with acute or convalescent COVID-19.

J is TRBJ1-1 and V is TRBV29-1, with D unresolved. CDR3 size: 14 residues. CDR1 SQVTM and CDR2 ANQGSEA come from the germline V gene. V was trimmed by 4 bases and J by 5 bases, leaving 17 bases between them. The CDR3 nucleotides read TGCAGCGTTGTTGTGCCAGTCATCGGGACTGAAGCTTTCTTT. It specifies CSVVVPVIGTEAFF.

The V and J genes are TRBV18 and TRBJ2-2; possible D gene TRBD1, 6 bases. Per the germline V gene, CDR1 is KGHSH and CDR2 is LQKENI. V gave up 2 bases and J gave up 2 bases, with 9 bases separating them. CDR3 length: 15 residues. CDR3 in amino acids: CASSPVRGNTGELFF. The CDR3 DNA reads TGTGCCAGCTCACCAGTCAGGGGCAACACCGGGGAGCTGTTTTTT.

This clone was found a few times. The V and J genes are TRBV20-1 and TRBJ1-1; D perhaps matches TRBD1 (5 bases). V was shortened by 3 bases and J by 4 bases, with 12 bases between the two germline ends. CDR3 length: 13 amino acids. Germline CDR1 is DFQATT and CDR2 is SNEGSKA (reference sequence). The CDR3 DNA reads TGCAGTGCTAGTCCGGGGGGTAGCACTGAAGCTTTCTTT. Its translation is CSASPGGSTEAFF.

This clone was detected once. This chain's CDR3 is CASAKAGTRSYNEQFF. CDR3 bases: TGTGCCAGCGCCAAGGCCGGGACACGGTCCTACAATGAGCAGTTCTTC. The chain combines TRBV27 with TRBJ2-1; possibly TRBD1 for D (6 bases). CDR3 size: 16 residues. The germline V gene encodes CDR1 MNHEY and CDR2 SMNVEV (reference sequence). Trimming stripped 8 bases from V and 1 base from J, with 18 bases between.

The J gene is TRBJ1-2, the V gene TRBV7-9; 8 nucleotides agree with TRBD1. J gave up 7 bases and V 2 bases, and 9 bases lay outside the gene matches. Germline CDR1 reads SEHNR; CDR2 reads FQNEAQ (reference sequence). The CDR3 covers 15 residues. The CDR3 bases are TGTGCCAGCAGCTTATATGGAGACAGGGGTGTTGGCTACACCTTC. Amino acid sequence: CASSLYGDRGVGYTF.

The table lists this clone with a count of one. The V and J genes are TRBV5-1 and TRBJ1-6; D possibly corresponds to TRBD1 (5 bases). Trimming pared 2 bases from V and 6 bases from J, leaving 12 bases between. This CDR3 has 15 amino acids. Germline CDR1 and CDR2: SGHRS and YFSETQ. The CDR3 DNA reads as TGCGCCAGCAGCTTAGAAACAGGAGCTAATTCACCCCTCCACTTT. Protein product: CASSLETGANSPLHF.

V and J are TRBV28 and TRBJ2-5; 9 nucleotides match TRBD1. J was trimmed by 4 bases and V by 5 bases; bases with no gene match: 11. The CDR3 is 16 amino acids. Germline V gene data show CDR1 as MDHEN and CDR2 as SYDVKM. The CDR3 DNA reads as TGTGCCAGCAGTGGAGGCATGGGACAGGGTCGAGAGACCCAGTACTTC. Encoded protein: CASSGGMGQGRETQYF.

The chain recombines TRBV7-9 with TRBJ1-5; 9 nucleotides match TRBD1. Unmatched junction bases numbered 7, after V lost 4 bases and J lost 0 bases. Germline loops: CDR1 SEHNR, CDR2 FQNEAQ (reference sequence). The CDR3 sequence is 17 residues long. The CDR3 here is CASSYGQGQGSNQPQHF. The CDR3 DNA follows: TGTGCCAGCAGCTACGGCCAGGGACAGGGTAGCAATCAGCCCCAGCATTTT. The entire variable domain, with the rest obtained from reference TRBV7-9 and TRBJ1-5, is as follows: DTGVSQNPRHKITKRGQNVTFRCDPISEHNRLYWYRQTLGQGPEFLTYFQNEAQLEKSRLLSDRFSAERPKGSFSTLEIQRTEQGDSAMYLCASSYGQGQGSNQPQHFGDGTRLSIL.

Only a few counts were recorded for this clone. The chain recombines TRBV11-2 with TRBJ2-7, with unresolved D. Germline CDR1 SGHAT, CDR2 FQNNGV. The V and J ends lost 0 bases and 1 base respectively, with 7 bases between them. The CDR3 covers 14 residues. The CDR3 sequence is CASSLDLSSYEQYF. The CDR3 nucleotides read TGTGCCAGCAGCTTAGATCTCAGTTCCTACGAGCAGTACTTC.

The J gene is TRBJ1-5, the V gene TRBV5-5; D not resolved. Deletions cut 0 bases from V and 4 bases from J, with 11 bases between. The CDR3 is 15 amino acids. Per germline, CDR1 SGHKS and CDR2 YYEKEE (reference sequence). The CDR3 DNA reads as TGTGCCAGCAGCTTGGGAGTCAGGATTAATCAGCCCCAGCATTTT. Translating it yields CASSLGVRINQPQHF.

The chain couples TRBV5-6 to TRBJ1-1; 7 positions match TRBD1. Germline loops: CDR1 SGHDT, CDR2 YYEEEE. V lost 0 bases and J lost 4; bases outside the gene matches: 9. This CDR3 comprises 16 residues. The CDR3 coding sequence is TGTGCCAGCAGCTTGGGACAGGGAATCGGAGGCACTGAAGCTTTCTTT. This gives the protein CASSLGQGIGGTEAFF.

The rearrangement joins TRBV24-1 to TRBJ2-2, with a possible D match to TRBD2 (6 bases). Trimming shortened V by 4 bases and J by 4 bases, and 12 bases separated the two germline ends. The CDR3 sequence is 15 residues long. CDR1 is KGHDR and CDR2 is SFDVKD in the germline V gene. The CDR3 region is CATSDTGTPTGELFF. In DNA form, the CDR3 reads TGTGCCACCAGTGACACCGGGACTCCCACCGGGGAGCTGTTTTTT.

The chain links TRBV9 to TRBJ1-4, with D tentatively TRBD1 (5 bases). Germline V gene lookup returns CDR1 SGDLS and CDR2 YYNGEE. The V end was cut by 2 bases, the J end by 0 bases, with 11 bases between. The CDR3 is 16 amino acids. CDR3 loop: CASSVSWGATNEKLFF. CDR3 in DNA: TGTGCCAGCAGCGTTTCTTGGGGCGCAACTAATGAAAAACTGTTTTTT.

The chain carries TRBV5-5 and TRBJ1-6; no reliable D call. Germline lookup yields CDR1 SGHKS and CDR2 YYEKEE (reference sequence). The CDR3 consists of 12 residues. V shed 0 bases and J shed 10 bases, with 5 bases lying between them. The chain's CDR3 is CASSLGQSPLHF. The CDR3 nucleotides are TGTGCCAGCAGCTTGGGGCAGTCACCCCTCCACTTT.

As DNA, the CDR3 is TGTGCCATCAGTGAGCTCGGACAGGGGGATGAGACCCAGTACTTC. Its protein product is CAISELGQGDETQYF. This chain connects TRBV10-3 to TRBJ2-5; 10 bases are shared with TRBD1. Germline V gives CDR1 ENHRY, CDR2 SYGVKD. The trim removed 2 bases at V and 5 bases at J, leaving 5 bases unmatched. CDR3 size: 15 residues.

The chain employs TRBV6-2 or TRBV6-3 and TRBJ1-6, with TRBD1 matching 7 bases. Germline V gene lookup returns CDR1 MNHEY and CDR2 SVGEGT. CDR3 length: 14 amino acids. The J segment lost 10 bases and the V segment lost 5 bases, leaving 8 bases of the junction unmatched. Here the CDR3 reads CASSPTGKTSPLHF. The CDR3 DNA sequence: TGTGCCAGCAGTCCGACAGGGAAGACGTCACCCCTCCACTTT.

The gene calls are TRBV5-8 and TRBJ1-2, with TRBD1 matching over 9 bases. With V trimmed by 4 bases and J by 6 bases, 7 bases remained unmatched. This CDR3 has 14 amino acids. Germline CDR1 reads SGHTS; CDR2 reads YDEGEE. For the CDR3, the DNA is TGTGCCAGCAGCGCGGGACAGGGCTTGGATGGCTACACCTTC. Translated, it gives CASSAGQGLDGYTF.

The sample holds many counts of this clone. The rearrangement uses TRBV11-3 and TRBJ2-1; D might be TRBD1 (6 bases). The CDR3 spans 15 residues. V was shortened by 4 bases and J by 2 bases, with 12 bases between the two germline ends. Germline CDR1 reads SGHNT; CDR2 reads YENEEA. In DNA, the CDR3 is TGTGCCAGCAGCTCCTACAGGGAGCCCTACAATGAGCAGTTCTTC. Its protein product is CASSSYREPYNEQFF. Filled out from reference TRBV11-3 and TRBJ2-1, the complete variable domain reads EAGVVQSPRYKIIEKKQPVAFWCNPISGHNTLYWYLQNLGQGPELLIRYENEEAVDDSQLPKDRFSAERLKGVDSTLKIQPAELGDSAVYLCASSSYREPYNEQFFGPGTRLTVL.

This clone has more than one count but fewer than ten. The V call is TRBV5-1, the J call TRBJ1-1; no clear D. Germline values: CDR1 SGHRS, CDR2 YFSETQ. V was shortened by 0 bases and J by 1 base, with 7 bases between the two germline ends. The CDR3 is 14 residues long. CDR3 loop: CASSLDRRNTEAFF. The DNA of the CDR3 is TGCGCCAGCAGCTTGGACCGCAGGAACACTGAAGCTTTCTTT.